This T cell receptor beta chain was obtained from a study of cytomegalovirus exposure and HLA in healthy donors. Whole-study results and caveats: Whilst most TCR sequences proved rare, a subset of public TCRs occurred across many donors. A list of 150 or so TCR beta chains associated with cytomegalovirus was given. A later analysis found first-cohort TCR clusters tended to co-occur in the 120 validation repertoires.

Note on this clone: Its antigen remains unknown.

The table came from immunoSEQ multiplex PCR; TCRdb's copy has only in-frame clones and leaves some out. The table records fewer than 150,000 clones, around 88% of them present only once. The V end lost 3 bases, the J end lost 6 bases, and 15 bases lay between the germline ends. The length of the CDR3 is 15 residues. Germline lookup yields CDR1 SGHVS and CDR2 FNYEAQ. The clonotype was recovered from a woman under 30 in good health and CMV-seropositive. Sequenced material: PBMCs. The chain recombines TRBV7-6 with TRBJ2-1; D is possibly TRBD2 (6 bases). In DNA form, the CDR3 reads TGTGCCAGCAGCTTCGACGGCGGGGCGCCCAATGAGCAGTTCTTC. Residues: CASSFDGGAPNEQFF.